The next 11 T cell receptor beta chains were all read from a single sample in a study of OX40 agonist ivuxolimab in advanced cancers. The method was immunoSEQ multiplex PCR; TCRdb's version includes in-frame clones alone and lacks a portion of them. The sample has roughly 70,000 clones; 85% are singletons. Here the sequenced sample was CD4+ or CD8+ T cells sorted from blood, taken in a trial of the OX40 agonist ivuxolimab. Receptors originate from an adult with an advanced solid tumor such as melanoma, head and neck, liver or kidney cancer.

The chain uses TRBV18 and TRBJ1-3; TRBD1 agrees at 9 bases. The CDR3 length is 16 residues. From germline, CDR1 is KGHSH and CDR2 LQKENI. V gave up 2 bases and J gave up 4 bases; unmatched junction bases: 6. CDR3 coding DNA: TGTGCCAGCTCACCAGCCGGGACAGGGACCGGAAACACCATATATTTT. Translated: CASSPAGTGTGNTIYF.

The chain is built from TRBV4-2 and TRBJ2-7; D unclear. The V end was cut by 1 base, the J end by 0 bases, with 7 bases between. The CDR3 runs 14 residues. Germline values: CDR1 LGHNA, CDR2 YNFKEQ. The CDR3 sequence: CASSQAQSSYEQYF. The CDR3 DNA reads as TGTGCCAGCAGCCAAGCTCAAAGCTCCTACGAGCAGTACTTC.

The J gene is TRBJ1-1, the V gene TRBV7-9; tentatively, D is TRBD1 (5 bases). Looked up from germline, CDR1 is SEHNR and CDR2 is FQNEAQ (reference sequence). The CDR3 consists of 13 residues. V was clipped by 5 bases and J by 3 bases, with 10 bases between them. This chain's CDR3 is CASSPRGDTEAFF. The CDR3, as DNA: TGTGCCAGCAGCCCAAGAGGGGACACTGAAGCTTTCTTT.

CDR3 sequence: CASRTSVGSSYEQYF. The CDR3 region has the DNA TGTGCCAGTAGAACCTCGGTTGGTAGTAGCTACGAGCAGTACTTC. The V gene is TRBV19, the J gene TRBJ2-7, with unresolved D. V was trimmed by 6 bases and J by 3 bases, leaving 18 bases between them. There are 15 residues in the CDR3. Germline values: CDR1 LNHDA, CDR2 SQIVND (reference sequence).

This clone was seen only once. The chain carries TRBV2 and TRBJ2-2; 10 positions match TRBD1. The CDR3 consists of 16 residues. The germline V gene encodes CDR1 SNHLY and CDR2 FYNNEI. Trimming cost V 9 bases and J 4 bases; bases outside gene matches: 11. The CDR3 region is CASRAGTGAFTGELFF. In DNA form, the CDR3 reads TGTGCCAGTCGAGCCGGGACAGGGGCCTTCACCGGGGAGCTGTTTTTT.

This chain links TRBV11-2 with TRBJ2-3, with 7 bases identical to TRBD1. Per the germline V gene, CDR1 is SGHAT and CDR2 is FQNNGV. V dropped 5 bases and J dropped 0; count of bases not matched to a gene: 5. The CDR3 has 15 amino acids. The CDR3 DNA follows: TGTGCCAGCAGCCAAGGGACAGTTAGCACAGATACGCAGTATTTT. This sequence encodes CASSQGTVSTDTQYF. Based on the CDR3 plus reference TRBV11-2 and TRBJ2-3, the full variable domain is EAGVAQSPRYKIIEKRQSVAFWCNPISGHATLYWYQQILGQGPKLLIQFQNNGVVDDSQLPKDRFSAERLKGVDSTLKIQPAKLEDSAVYLCASSQGTVSTDTQYFGPGTRLTVL.

The chain couples TRBV6-4 to TRBJ2-3, with TRBD2 identical over 9 bases. The V gene end was trimmed by 3 bases and the J gene end by 5 bases; junction bases not matched to a gene: 6. This CDR3 contains 15 residues. Per germline, CDR1 MRHNA and CDR2 SNTAGT. As DNA, the CDR3 is TGTGCCAGCAGTGAACAGCGGGGGGCCAGAGATACGCAGTATTTT. Encoded protein: CASSEQRGARDTQYF.

The chain links TRBV9 to TRBJ2-5, with D perhaps TRBD2 (5 bases). The germline V and J ends were trimmed by 3 bases and 5 bases, with 17 bases remaining between them. Germline CDR1 is SGDLS and CDR2 is YYNGEE. The CDR3 has 15 residues. The CDR3: CASSARGSIAETQYF. CDR3 nucleotide sequence: TGTGCCAGCAGCGCTCGGGGTAGCATAGCGGAGACCCAGTACTTC.

V usage is TRBV29-1 and J usage is TRBJ2-1, with no clear D. Between the trimmed V and J ends, which lost 6 bases and 2 bases, there was a span of 14 bases. There are 14 residues in the CDR3. Germline CDR1 is SQVTM and CDR2 is ANQGSEA. The chain's CDR3 is CSVFDSPAYNEQFF. The CDR3 nucleotides are TGCAGCGTCTTCGACTCTCCCGCCTACAATGAGCAGTTCTTC.

This chain uses TRBV5-5 with TRBJ1-2; D gene unclear. Germline lookup yields CDR1 SGHKS and CDR2 YYEKEE (reference sequence). The V and J ends lost 0 bases and 6 bases respectively, with 6 bases between them. This CDR3 region has 12 residues. The CDR3 DNA reads TGTGCCAGCAGCTTGGAAGAGGATGGCTACACCTTC. Translating it yields CASSLEEDGYTF.

This chain links TRBV19 with TRBJ1-2; D perhaps matches TRBD1 (5 bases). Trimming removed 3 bases from V and 1 base from J, with 12 bases in between. The CDR3 is 15 residues long. Per the germline V gene, CDR1 is LNHDA and CDR2 is SQIVND (reference sequence). In DNA form, the CDR3 reads TGTGCCAGTAGTATTCTACAGGACCTTAACTATGGCTACACCTTC. Translated: CASSILQDLNYGYTF.